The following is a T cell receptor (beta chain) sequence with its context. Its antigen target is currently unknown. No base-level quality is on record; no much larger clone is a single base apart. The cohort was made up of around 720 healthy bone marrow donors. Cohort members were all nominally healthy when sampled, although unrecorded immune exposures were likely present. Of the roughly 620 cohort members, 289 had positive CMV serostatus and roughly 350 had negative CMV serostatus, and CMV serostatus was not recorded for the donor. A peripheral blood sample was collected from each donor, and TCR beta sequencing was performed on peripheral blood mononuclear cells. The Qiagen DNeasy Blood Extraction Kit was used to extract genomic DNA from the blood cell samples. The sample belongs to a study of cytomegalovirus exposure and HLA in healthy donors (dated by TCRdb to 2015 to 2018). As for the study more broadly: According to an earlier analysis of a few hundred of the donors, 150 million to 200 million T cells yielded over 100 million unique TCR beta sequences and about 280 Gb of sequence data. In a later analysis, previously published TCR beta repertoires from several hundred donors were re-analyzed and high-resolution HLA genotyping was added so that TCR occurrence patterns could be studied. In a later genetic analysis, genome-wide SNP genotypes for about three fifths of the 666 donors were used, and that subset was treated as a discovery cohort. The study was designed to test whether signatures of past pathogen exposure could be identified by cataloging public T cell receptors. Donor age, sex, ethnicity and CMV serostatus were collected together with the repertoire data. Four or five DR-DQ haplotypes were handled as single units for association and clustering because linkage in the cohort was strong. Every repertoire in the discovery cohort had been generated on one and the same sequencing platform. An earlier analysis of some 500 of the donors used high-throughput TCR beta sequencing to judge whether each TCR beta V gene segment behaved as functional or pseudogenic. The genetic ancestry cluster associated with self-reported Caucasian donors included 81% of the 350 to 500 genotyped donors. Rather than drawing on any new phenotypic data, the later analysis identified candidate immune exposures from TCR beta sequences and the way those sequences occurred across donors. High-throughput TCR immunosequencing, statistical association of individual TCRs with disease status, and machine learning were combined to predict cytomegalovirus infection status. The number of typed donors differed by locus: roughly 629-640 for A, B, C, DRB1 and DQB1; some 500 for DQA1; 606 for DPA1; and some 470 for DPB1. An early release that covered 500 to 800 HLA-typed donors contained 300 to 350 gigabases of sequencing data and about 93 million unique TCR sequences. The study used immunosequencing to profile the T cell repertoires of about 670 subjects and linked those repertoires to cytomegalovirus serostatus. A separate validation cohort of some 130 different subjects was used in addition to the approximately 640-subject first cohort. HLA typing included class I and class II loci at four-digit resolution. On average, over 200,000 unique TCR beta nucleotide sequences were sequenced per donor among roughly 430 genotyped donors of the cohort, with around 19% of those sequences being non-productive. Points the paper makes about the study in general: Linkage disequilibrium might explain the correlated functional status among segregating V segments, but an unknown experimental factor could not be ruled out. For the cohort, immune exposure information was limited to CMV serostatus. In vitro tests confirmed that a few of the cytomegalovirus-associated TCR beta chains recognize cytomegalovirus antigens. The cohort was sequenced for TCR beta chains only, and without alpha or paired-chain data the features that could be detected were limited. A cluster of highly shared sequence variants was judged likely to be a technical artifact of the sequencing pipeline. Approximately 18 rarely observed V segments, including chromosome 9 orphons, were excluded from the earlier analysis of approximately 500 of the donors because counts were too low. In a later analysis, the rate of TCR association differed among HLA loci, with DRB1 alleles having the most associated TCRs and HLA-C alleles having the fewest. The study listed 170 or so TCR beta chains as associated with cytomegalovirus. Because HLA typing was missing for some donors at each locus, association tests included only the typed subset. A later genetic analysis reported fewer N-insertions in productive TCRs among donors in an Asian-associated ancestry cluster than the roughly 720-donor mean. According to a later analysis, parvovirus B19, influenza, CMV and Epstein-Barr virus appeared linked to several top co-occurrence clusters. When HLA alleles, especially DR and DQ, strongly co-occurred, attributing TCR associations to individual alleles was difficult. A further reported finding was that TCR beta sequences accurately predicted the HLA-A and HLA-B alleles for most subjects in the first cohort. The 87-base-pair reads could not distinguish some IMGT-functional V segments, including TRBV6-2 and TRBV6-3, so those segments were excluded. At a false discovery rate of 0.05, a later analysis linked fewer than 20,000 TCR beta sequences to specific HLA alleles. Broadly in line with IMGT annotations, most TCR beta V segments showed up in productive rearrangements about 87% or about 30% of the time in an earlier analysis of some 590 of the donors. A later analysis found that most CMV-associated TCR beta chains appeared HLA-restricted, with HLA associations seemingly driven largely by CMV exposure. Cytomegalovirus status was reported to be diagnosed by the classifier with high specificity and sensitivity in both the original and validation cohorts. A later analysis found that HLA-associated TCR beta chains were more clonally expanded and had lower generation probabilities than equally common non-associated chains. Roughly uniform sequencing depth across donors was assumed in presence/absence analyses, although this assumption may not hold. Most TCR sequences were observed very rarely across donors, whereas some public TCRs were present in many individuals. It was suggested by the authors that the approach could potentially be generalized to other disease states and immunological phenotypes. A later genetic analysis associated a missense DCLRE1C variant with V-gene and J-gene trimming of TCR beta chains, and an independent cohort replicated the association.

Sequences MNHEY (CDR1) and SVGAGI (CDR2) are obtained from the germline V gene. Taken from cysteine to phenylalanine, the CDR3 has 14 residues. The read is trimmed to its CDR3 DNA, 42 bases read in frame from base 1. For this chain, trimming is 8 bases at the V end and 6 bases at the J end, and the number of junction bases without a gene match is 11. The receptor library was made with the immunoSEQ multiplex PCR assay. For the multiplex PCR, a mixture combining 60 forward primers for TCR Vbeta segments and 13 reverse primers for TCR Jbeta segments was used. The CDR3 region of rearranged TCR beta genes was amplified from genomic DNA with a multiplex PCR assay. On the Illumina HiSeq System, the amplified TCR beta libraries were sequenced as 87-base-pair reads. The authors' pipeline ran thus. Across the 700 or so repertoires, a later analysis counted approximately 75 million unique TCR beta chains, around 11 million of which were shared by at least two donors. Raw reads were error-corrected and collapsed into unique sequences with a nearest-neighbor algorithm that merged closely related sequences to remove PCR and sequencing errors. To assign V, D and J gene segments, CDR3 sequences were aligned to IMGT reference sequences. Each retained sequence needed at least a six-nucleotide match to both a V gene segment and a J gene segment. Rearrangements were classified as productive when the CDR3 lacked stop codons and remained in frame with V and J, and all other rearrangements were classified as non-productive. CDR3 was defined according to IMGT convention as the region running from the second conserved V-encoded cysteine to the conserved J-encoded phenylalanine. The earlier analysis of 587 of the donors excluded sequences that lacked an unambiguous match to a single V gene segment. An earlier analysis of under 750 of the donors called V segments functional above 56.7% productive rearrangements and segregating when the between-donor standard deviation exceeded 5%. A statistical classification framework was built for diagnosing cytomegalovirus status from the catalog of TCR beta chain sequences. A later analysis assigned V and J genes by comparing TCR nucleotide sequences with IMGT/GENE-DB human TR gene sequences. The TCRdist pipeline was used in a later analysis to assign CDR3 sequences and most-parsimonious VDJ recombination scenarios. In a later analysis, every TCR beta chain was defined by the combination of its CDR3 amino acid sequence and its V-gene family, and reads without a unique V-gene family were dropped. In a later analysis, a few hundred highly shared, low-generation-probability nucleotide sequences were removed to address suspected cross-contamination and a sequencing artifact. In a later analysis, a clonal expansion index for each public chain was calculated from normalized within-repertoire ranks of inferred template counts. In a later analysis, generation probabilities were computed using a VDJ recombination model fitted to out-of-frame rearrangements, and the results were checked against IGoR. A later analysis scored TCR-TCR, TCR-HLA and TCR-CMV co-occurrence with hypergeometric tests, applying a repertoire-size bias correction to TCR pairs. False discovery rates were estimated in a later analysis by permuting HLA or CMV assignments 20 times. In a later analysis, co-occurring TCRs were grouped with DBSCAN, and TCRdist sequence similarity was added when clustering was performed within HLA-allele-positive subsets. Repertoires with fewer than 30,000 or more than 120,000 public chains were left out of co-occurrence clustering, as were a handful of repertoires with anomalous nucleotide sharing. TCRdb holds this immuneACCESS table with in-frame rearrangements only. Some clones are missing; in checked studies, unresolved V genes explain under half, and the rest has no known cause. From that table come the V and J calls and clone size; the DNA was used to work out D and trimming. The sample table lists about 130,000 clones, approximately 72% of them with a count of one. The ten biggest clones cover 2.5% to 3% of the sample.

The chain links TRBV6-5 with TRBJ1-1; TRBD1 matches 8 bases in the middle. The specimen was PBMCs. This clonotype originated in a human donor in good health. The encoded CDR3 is CASLSSTGEAEAFF. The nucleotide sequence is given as TGTGCCAGCCTCAGTTCGACAGGGGAAGCTGAAGCTTTCTTT.